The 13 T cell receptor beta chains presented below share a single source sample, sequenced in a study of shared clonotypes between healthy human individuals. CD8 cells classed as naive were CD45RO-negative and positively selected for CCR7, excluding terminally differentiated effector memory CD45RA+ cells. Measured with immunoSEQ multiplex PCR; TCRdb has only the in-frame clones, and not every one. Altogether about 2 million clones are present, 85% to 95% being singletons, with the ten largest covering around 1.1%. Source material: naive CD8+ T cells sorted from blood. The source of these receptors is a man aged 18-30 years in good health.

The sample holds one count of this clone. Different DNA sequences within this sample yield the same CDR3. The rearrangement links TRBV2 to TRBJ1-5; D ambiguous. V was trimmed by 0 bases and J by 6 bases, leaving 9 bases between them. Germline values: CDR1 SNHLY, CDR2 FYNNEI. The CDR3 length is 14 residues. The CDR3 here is CASSEASGSQPQHF. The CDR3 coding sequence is TGTGCCAGCAGTGAAGCTTCTGGGAGTCAGCCCCAGCATTTT.

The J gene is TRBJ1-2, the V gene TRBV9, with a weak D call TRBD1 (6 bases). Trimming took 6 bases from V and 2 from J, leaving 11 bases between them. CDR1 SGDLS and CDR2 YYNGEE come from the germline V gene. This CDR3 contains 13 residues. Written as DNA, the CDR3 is TGTGCCAGCACGGCCAGGGGAAACTATGGCTACACCTTC. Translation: CASTARGNYGYTF. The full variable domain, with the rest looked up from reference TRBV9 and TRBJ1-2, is DSGVTQTPKHLITATGQRVTLRCSPRSGDLSVYWYQQSLDQGLQFLIQYYNGEERAKGNILERFSAQQFPDLHSELNLSSLELGDSALYFCASTARGNYGYTFGSGTRLTVV.

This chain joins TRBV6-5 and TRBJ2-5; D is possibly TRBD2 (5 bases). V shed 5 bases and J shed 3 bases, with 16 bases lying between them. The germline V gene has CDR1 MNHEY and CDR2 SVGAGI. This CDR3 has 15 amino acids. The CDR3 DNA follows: TGTGCCAGCAGTACCTGGTCAGGAGGAGAAGAGACCCAGTACTTC. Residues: CASSTWSGGEETQYF.

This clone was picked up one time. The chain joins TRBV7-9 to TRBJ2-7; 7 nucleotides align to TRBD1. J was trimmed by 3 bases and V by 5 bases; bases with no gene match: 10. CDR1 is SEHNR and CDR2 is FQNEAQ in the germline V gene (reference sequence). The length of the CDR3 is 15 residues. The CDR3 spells CASSARQGSGYEQYF. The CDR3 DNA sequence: TGTGCCAGCAGCGCCAGACAGGGATCAGGCTACGAGCAGTACTTC. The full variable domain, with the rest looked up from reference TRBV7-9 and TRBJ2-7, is DTGVSQNPRHKITKRGQNVTFRCDPISEHNRLYWYRQTLGQGPEFLTYFQNEAQLEKSRLLSDRFSAERPKGSFSTLEIQRTEQGDSAMYLCASSARQGSGYEQYFGPGTRLTVT.

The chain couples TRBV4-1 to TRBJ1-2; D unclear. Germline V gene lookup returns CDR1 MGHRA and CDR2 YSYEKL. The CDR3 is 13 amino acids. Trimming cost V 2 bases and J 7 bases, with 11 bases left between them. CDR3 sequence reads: CASSQYSLRGYTF. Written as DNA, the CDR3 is TGCGCCAGCAGCCAATACAGTTTGCGTGGCTACACCTTC.

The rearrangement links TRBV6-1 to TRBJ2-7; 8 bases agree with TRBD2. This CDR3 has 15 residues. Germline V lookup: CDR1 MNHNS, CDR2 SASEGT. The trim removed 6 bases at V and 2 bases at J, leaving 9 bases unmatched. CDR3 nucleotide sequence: TGTGCCAGCAGCCGTGGGGGACTAGTGCCCTACGAGCAGTACTTC. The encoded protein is CASSRGGLVPYEQYF.

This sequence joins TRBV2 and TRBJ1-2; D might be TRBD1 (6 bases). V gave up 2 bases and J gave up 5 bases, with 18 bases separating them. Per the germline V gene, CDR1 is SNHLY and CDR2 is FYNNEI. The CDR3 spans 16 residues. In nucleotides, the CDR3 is TGTGCCAGCAGTGAAATATGGGGGGCGCTTGGATATGGCTACACCTTC. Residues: CASSEIWGALGYGYTF. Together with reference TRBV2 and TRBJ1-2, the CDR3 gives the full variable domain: EPEVTQTPSHQVTQMGQEVILRCVPISNHLYFYWYRQILGQKVEFLVSFYNNEISEKSEIFDDQFSVERPDGSNFTLKIRSTKLEDSAMYFCASSEIWGALGYGYTFGSGTRLTVV.

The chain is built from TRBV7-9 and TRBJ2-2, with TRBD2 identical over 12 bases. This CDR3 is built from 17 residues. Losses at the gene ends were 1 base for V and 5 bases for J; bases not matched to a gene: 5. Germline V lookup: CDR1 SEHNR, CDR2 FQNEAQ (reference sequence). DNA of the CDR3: TGTGCCAGCAGCTTAGGACTAGCGGGAGATCGGACCGGGGAGCTGTTTTTT. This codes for CASSLGLAGDRTGELFF.

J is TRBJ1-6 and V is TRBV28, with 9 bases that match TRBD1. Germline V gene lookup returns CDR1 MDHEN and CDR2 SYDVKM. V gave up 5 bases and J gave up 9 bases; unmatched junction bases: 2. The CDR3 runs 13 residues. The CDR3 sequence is CASSRTGASPLHF. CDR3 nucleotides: TGTGCCAGCAGTCGGACAGGGGCTTCACCCCTCCACTTT.

CDR3 in amino acids: CASGPPVSYGQFF. The DNA for the CDR3 is TGTGCTAGTGGTCCTCCTGTCAGCTACGGGCAGTTCTTC. The chain employs TRBV12-5 and TRBJ2-1; D not certain. V was shortened by 5 bases and J by 12 bases, with 17 bases between the two germline ends. Germline CDR1 is LGHNT and CDR2 is FRNRAP. This CDR3 has 13 residues.

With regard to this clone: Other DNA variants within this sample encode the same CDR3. The CDR3 DNA sequence: TGCGCCAGCAGCCAAGGCGGGGAAGCCTACGAGCAGTACTTC. As protein: CASSQGGEAYEQYF. This rearrangement joins TRBV4-3 to TRBJ2-7, with a weak D call TRBD2 (6 bases). Germline V CDR1 and CDR2: LGHNA, YSLEER. CDR3 length: 14 residues. With 1 base removed from V and 2 bases from J, the gap between germline ends came to 9 bases.

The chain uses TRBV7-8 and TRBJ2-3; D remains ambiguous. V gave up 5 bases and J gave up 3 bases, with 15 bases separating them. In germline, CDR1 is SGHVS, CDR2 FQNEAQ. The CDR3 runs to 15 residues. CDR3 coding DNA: TGTGCCAGCAGCCCCTATGAGTTTGGGACAGATACGCAGTATTTT. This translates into CASSPYEFGTDTQYF.

The CDR3 is CASSYPGLGTGELFF. CDR3 DNA: TGTGCCAGCAGTTACCCAGGGTTAGGCACCGGGGAGCTGTTTTTT. V and J are TRBV6-5 and TRBJ2-2; possible D gene TRBD1, 5 bases. Germline CDR1 and CDR2: MNHEY and SVGAGI. CDR3 size: 15 residues. The germline V and J ends were trimmed by 2 bases and 4 bases, with 11 bases remaining between them.